A single sample is the source of the 25 T cell receptor beta chains below, sequenced in a study of regulatory T cells in long-lasting Graves disease. Time point of the sample: persistent/refractory GD, antithyroid drugs over 5 years with positive TRAb. The TCR library was made from RNA that had been extracted from PBMCs in TRIzol. To make TCR beta libraries, researchers used iRepertoire HTBI primers and Arm-PCR of CDR3 regions. TCRdb processed the multiplex PCR reads anew with MiXCR; each CDR3 protein has one entry. The sample has some 440,000 distinct CDR3 sequences, around 20% seen once. The sequencing here drew on peripheral blood mononuclear cells (PBMCs), taken when the disease was refractory, from a patient treated with antithyroid drugs. The receptors stem from a female donor with Graves disease.

This clonotype was seen a handful of times. This may arise from a read error, as a much more abundant clone is one base away. The chain links TRBV15 to TRBJ2-7, with D possibly being TRBD1 (6 bases). CDR1 is LNHNV and CDR2 is YYDKDF in the germline V gene (reference sequence). The CDR3 runs 13 residues. This CDR3 is CTTSIGQFYEQYF. The CDR3 DNA reads TGTACCACCAGCATAGGACAGTTCTACGAGCAGTACTTC.

V usage is TRBV14 and J usage is TRBJ1-3; D gene unclear. The CDR3 is made up of 17 amino acids. CDR1 and CDR2 from the germline V gene are SGHDN and FVKESK. Trimming pared 0 bases from V and 0 bases from J, leaving 12 bases between. CDR3 nucleotide sequence: TGTGCCAGCAGCCAAGATCCTCGTGTGTTCTCTGGAAACACCATATATTTT. Translating gives CASSQDPRVFSGNTIYF.

The chain's CDR3 is CSVETSGSSEQYF. The CDR3 DNA reads as TGCAGCGTTGAGACTAGCGGGAGTAGCGAGCAGTACTTC. The genes are TRBV29-1 and TRBJ2-7; 12 positions agree with TRBD2. Trimming at V came to 3 bases and at J to 6 bases, leaving 3 bases not matched to a gene. The CDR3 length is 13 residues. Germline V CDR1 and CDR2: SQVTM, ANQGSEA.

This clonotype was seen repeatedly, ten times or more. This sequence joins TRBV6-1 and TRBJ2-5, with 15 bases lining up with TRBD2. The V segment lost 5 bases and the J segment 5 bases; nucleotides outside the gene matches: 12. CDR3 length equals 18 residues. CDR1 MNHNS and CDR2 SASEGT come from the germline V gene. The CDR3 region is CASSPGLAGGPAGETQYF. CDR3 nucleotide sequence: TGTGCCAGCAGTCCCGGACTAGCGGGAGGGCCGGCGGGCGAGACCCAGTACTTC.

The gene calls are TRBV5-5 and TRBJ2-7; tentative D call: TRBD2 (6 bases). From germline, CDR1 is SGHKS and CDR2 YYEKEE (reference sequence). This CDR3 is built from 17 residues. Trimming removed 4 bases from V and 4 bases from J, with 24 bases in between. CDR3 region: CASSRRGGEGIRYEQYF. CDR3 coding DNA: TGTGCCAGCAGCCGCCGAGGCGGGGAAGGGATCCGGTACGAGCAGTACTTC.

This clonotype was seen at least ten times. CDR3 coding DNA: TGTGCCAGCAGCTCCATAGCGGGAGCAGAGACCCAGTACTTC. Translation: CASSSIAGAETQYF. This chain connects TRBV7-8 to TRBJ2-5; 9 positions match TRBD2. CDR1 and CDR2 from the germline V gene are SGHVS and FQNEAQ. V lost 4 bases and J lost 4; bases outside the gene matches: 4. This CDR3 region has 14 residues.

The chain employs TRBV6-2 or TRBV6-3 and TRBJ2-4, with 12 bases lining up with TRBD2. The DNA matches TRBJ2-1 better at its end, which makes the J call doubtful. The CDR3 runs 13 residues. Per the germline V gene, CDR1 is MNHEY and CDR2 is SVGEGT. The CDR3 here is CASGTSGYNEQFF. CDR3 nucleotide sequence: TGTGCCAGCGGGACTAGCGGGTACAATGAGCAGTTCTTC.

This clonotype showed up just a few times. The J gene is TRBJ1-2, the V gene TRBV10-2; D unresolved. CDR1 is WSHSY, CDR2 SAAADI, per germline. Trimming removed 0 bases from V and 2 bases from J, with 16 bases in between. The CDR3 runs to 17 residues. CDR3 amino acids: CASSESTFRTENYGYTF. In DNA form, the CDR3 reads TGCGCCAGCAGTGAGTCGACGTTCCGGACGGAGAACTATGGCTACACCTTC.

This sequence joins TRBV6-1 and TRBJ2-2; 9 nucleotides align to TRBD2. Trimming took 6 bases from V and 7 from J; bases not matched to a gene: 3. Germline V lookup: CDR1 MNHNS, CDR2 SASEGT. The CDR3 consists of 13 residues. CDR3: CASRAGGIGELFF. CDR3 DNA: TGTGCCAGCAGAGCGGGGGGTATCGGGGAGCTGTTTTTT.

This clonotype was detected many times. The chain has TRBV6-2 or TRBV6-3 and TRBJ2-7, with D possibly being TRBD1 or TRBD2 (5 bases each). V lost 2 bases, J lost 6 bases, and 11 bases lay in between. CDR3 length: 13 amino acids. Germline loops: CDR1 MNHEY, CDR2 SVGEGT. The CDR3 reads CASSYGAGSEQYF. Here the CDR3 DNA reads TGTGCCAGCAGTTACGGGGCGGGTTCCGAGCAGTACTTC.

V is TRBV19 and J is TRBJ2-7, with 7 bases that match TRBD1. CDR1 and CDR2 (germline): LNHDA, SQIVND (reference sequence). This CDR3 is 15 amino acids long. The V gene end was trimmed by 3 bases and the J gene end by 1 base; junction bases not matched to a gene: 6. In DNA, the CDR3 is TGTGCCAGTAGTATCCGACAGGGAATATCCTACGAGCAGTACTTC. It specifies CASSIRQGISYEQYF.

This clonotype was counted many times. The rearrangement links TRBV6-1 to TRBJ1-5; D ambiguous. The length of the CDR3 is 17 residues. The germline V gene encodes CDR1 MNHNS and CDR2 SASEGT. V was cut by 7 bases and J by 7 bases, with 26 bases left in between. CDR3 residues: CASTRNPVGVTLQPQHF. DNA for the CDR3: TGTGCCAGCACCCGAAATCCCGTCGGGGTAACTCTCCAGCCCCAGCATTTT.

This clonotype has ten or more counts. The CDR3 DNA reads as TGCGCCAGCAGCTCAGGGGGGACGGTTAGCACCGGGGAGCTGTTTTTT. Translated, it gives CASSSGGTVSTGELFF. V and J are TRBV5-1 and TRBJ2-2; a possible D gene is TRBD1 (7 bases). Germline V gene data show CDR1 as SGHRS and CDR2 as YFSETQ. This CDR3 contains 16 residues. V was clipped by 3 bases and J by 4 bases, with 16 bases between them. The full variable domain, completed using reference TRBV5-1 and TRBJ2-2, is KAGVTQTPRYLIKTRGQQVTLSCSPISGHRSVSWYQQTPGQGLQFLFEYFSETQRNKGNFPGRFSGRQFSNSRSEMNVSTLELGDSALYLCASSSGGTVSTGELFFGEGSRLTVL.

This clonotype was seen a handful of times. The chain combines TRBV12-3 or TRBV12-4 with TRBJ2-1; D possibly corresponds to TRBD1 (5 bases). Trimming took 7 bases from V and 4 from J, leaving 17 bases between them. This CDR3 comprises 15 residues. Written as DNA, the CDR3 is TGTGCCAGCAACTTAGGAACAGGTGGTTACAATGAGCAGTTCTTC. Translated, it gives CASNLGTGGYNEQFF.

This clonotype was recorded a few times. J is TRBJ1-2 and V is TRBV20-1; D may be TRBD1 (5 bases). The CDR3 runs 13 residues. The germline V and J ends were trimmed by 6 bases and 0 bases, with 11 bases remaining between them. Germline V gene sequence: CDR1 DFQATT, CDR2 SNEGSKA (reference sequence). CDR3 sequence reads: CSATTVTNYGYTF. CDR3 nucleotides: TGCAGTGCCACGACAGTTACTAACTATGGCTACACCTTC.

V usage is TRBV4-1 and J usage is TRBJ1-4; possible D gene TRBD1, 5 bases. The germline V gene encodes CDR1 MGHRA and CDR2 YSYEKL. This CDR3 has 13 amino acids. V was shortened by 2 bases and J by 8 bases, with 9 bases between the two germline ends. CDR3 DNA: TGCGCCAGCAGCCAATTAGAGGGGGAAAAACTGTTTTTT. It encodes CASSQLEGEKLFF.

This clonotype came up many times. The chain combines TRBV20-1 with TRBJ1-4; TRBD1 aligns across 7 bases. This CDR3 is 16 amino acids long. After removal of 4 bases from V and 0 bases from J, the junction contained 8 bases not matched to a gene. CDR1 and CDR2 from the germline V gene are DFQATT and SNEGSKA (reference sequence). The CDR3 sequence: CSAKRQGGTTNEKLFF. In nucleotides, the CDR3 is TGCAGTGCTAAAAGACAGGGAGGGACAACTAATGAAAAACTGTTTTTT.

CDR3: CASSFGRANEQFF. The CDR3 coding sequence is TGTGCCAGCAGTTTCGGCAGGGCTAATGAGCAGTTCTTC. The chain joins TRBV12-3 or TRBV12-4 to TRBJ2-1, with D possibly TRBD1 on 5 matching bases. The CDR3 length is 13 residues. Trimming cost V 3 bases and J 7 bases, with 10 bases left between them.

The table lists this clonotype with many counts. The chain employs TRBV6-1 and TRBJ1-5; 7 bases fit TRBD1. CDR1 MNHNS and CDR2 SASEGT come from the germline V gene. This CDR3 spans 17 amino acids. J lost 5 bases, V lost 0 bases, and 10 bases had no gene match. The CDR3 protein is CASSEALRDREHQPQHF. As DNA, the CDR3 is TGTGCCAGCAGTGAAGCGCTCCGAGACAGGGAGCATCAGCCCCAGCATTTT.

This clonotype was counted only a few times. The V gene is TRBV6-5, the J gene TRBJ2-7; TRBD1 agrees at 7 bases. Looked up from germline, CDR1 is MNHEY and CDR2 is SVGAGI. The CDR3 extends over 14 amino acids. The J segment lost 6 bases and the V segment lost 4 bases, leaving 9 bases of the junction unmatched. The DNA for the CDR3 is TGTGCCAGCAGTTTTTGGACAGGCCCGGGCGAGCAGTACTTC. Amino acids: CASSFWTGPGEQYF.

The chain is built from TRBV5-6 and TRBJ2-5, with TRBD2 identical over 7 bases. The V gene end was trimmed by 8 bases and the J gene end by 4 bases; junction bases not matched to a gene: 11. The CDR3 totals 14 residues. Germline CDR1 SGHDT, CDR2 YYEEEE. CDR3 DNA: TGTGCCAGTTGCACTTGGGGGGGAGGAGAGACCCAGTACTTC. Translation: CASCTWGGGETQYF.

This chain links TRBV4-1 with TRBJ1-6; D is uncertain. The CDR3 is made up of 17 amino acids. Trimming removed 0 bases at V and 5 bases at J, with 14 bases between. In germline, CDR1 is MGHRA, CDR2 YSYEKL. CDR3 loop: CASSQEGSEGNNSPLHF. The DNA of the CDR3 is TGCGCCAGCAGCCAAGAGGGTTCGGAAGGGAATAATTCACCCCTCCACTTT.

V and J are TRBV7-9 and TRBJ2-6; TRBD1 is a possible D gene (5 bases). The length of the CDR3 is 15 residues. V was pared by 5 bases and J by 4 bases, with 12 bases between. The germline CDR1 and CDR2 sequences are SEHNR and FQNEAQ (reference sequence). DNA of the CDR3: TGTGCCAGCAGCCTCAGGGAAACCGGGGCCAACGTCCTGACTTTC. Translated, it gives CASSLRETGANVLTF.

This clonotype was picked up a small number of times. Relative to the germline gene, one junction end is altered; a read error may explain this. The chain has TRBV28 and TRBJ1-3, with TRBD1 identical over 10 bases. The germline V gene has CDR1 MDHEN and CDR2 SYDVKM. The CDR3 length is 12 residues. The CDR3 DNA reads TGTGCCAGCAGTTCAGGACAGGGGGTTCCTAGCTTC. This sequence encodes CASSSGQGVPSF.

This clonotype was counted only a few times. J is TRBJ2-1 and V is TRBV13; TRBD2 matches at 10 bases. Looked up from germline, CDR1 is PRHDT and CDR2 is FYEKMQ (reference sequence). Trimming took 4 bases from V and 5 from J; bases not matched to a gene: 5. CDR3 length: 15 residues. The CDR3 is CASSSRTSGDNEQFF. As DNA, the CDR3 is TGTGCCAGCAGCTCTCGGACTAGCGGCGACAATGAGCAGTTCTTC. Using reference TRBV13 and TRBJ2-1 for the parts outside the CDR3, the full variable domain is AAGVIQSPRHLIKEKRETATLKCYPIPRHDTVYWYQQGPGQDPQFLISFYEKMQSDKGSIPDRFSAQQFSDYHSELNMSSLELGDSALYFCASSSRTSGDNEQFFGPGTRLTVL.